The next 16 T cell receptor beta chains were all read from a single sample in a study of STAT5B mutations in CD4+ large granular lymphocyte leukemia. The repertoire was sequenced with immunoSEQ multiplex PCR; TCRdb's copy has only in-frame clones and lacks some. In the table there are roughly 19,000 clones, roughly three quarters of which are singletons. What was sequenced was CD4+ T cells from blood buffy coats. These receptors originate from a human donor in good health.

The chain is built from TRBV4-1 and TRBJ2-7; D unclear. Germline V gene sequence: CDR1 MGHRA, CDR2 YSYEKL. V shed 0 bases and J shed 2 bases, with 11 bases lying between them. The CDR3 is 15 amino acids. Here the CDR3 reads CASSQEARTAYEQYF. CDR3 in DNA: TGCGCCAGCAGCCAAGAAGCCAGGACCGCCTACGAGCAGTACTTC.

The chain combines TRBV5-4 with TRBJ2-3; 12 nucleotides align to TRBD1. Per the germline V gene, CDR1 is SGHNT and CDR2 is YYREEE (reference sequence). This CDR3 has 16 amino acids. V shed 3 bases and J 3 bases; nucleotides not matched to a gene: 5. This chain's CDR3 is CASSSGTGGATDTQYF. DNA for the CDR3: TGTGCCAGCAGCTCTGGGACAGGGGGCGCGACAGATACGCAGTATTTT. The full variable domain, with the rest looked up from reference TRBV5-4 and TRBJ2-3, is ETGVTQSPTHLIKTRGQQVTLRCSSQSGHNTVSWYQQALGQGPQFIFQYYREEENGRGNFPPRFSGLQFPNYSSELNVNALELDDSALYLCASSSGTGGATDTQYFGPGTRLTVL.

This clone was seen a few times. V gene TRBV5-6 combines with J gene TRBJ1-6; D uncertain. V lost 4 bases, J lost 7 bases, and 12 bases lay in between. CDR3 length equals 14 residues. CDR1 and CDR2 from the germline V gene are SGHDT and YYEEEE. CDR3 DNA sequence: TGTGCCAGCAGCCCCGGGTTGACGAATTCACCCCTCCACTTT. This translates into CASSPGLTNSPLHF.

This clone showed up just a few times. The CDR3 region has the DNA TGTGCCATCAGTGACGGTAGCGGGATAAACACCGGGGAGCTGTTTTTT. This codes for CAISDGSGINTGELFF. This chain connects TRBV10-3 to TRBJ2-2, with TRBD2 matching over 8 bases. The CDR3 totals 16 residues. Germline lookup yields CDR1 ENHRY and CDR2 SYGVKD. The ends lost 3 bases at V and 2 bases at J; junction bases unmatched: 5.

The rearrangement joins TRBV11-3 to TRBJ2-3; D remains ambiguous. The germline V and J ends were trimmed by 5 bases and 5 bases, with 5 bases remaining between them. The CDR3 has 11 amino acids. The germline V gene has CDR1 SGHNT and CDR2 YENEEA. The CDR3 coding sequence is TGTGCCAGCAGCGACATAGATACGCAGTATTTT. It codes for CASSDIDTQYF.

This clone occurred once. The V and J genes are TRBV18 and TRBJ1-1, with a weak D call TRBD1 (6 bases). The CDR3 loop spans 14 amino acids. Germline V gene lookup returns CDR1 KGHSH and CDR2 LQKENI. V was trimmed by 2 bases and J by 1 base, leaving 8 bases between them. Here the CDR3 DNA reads TGTGCCAGCTCACCATACAGGGCGAACACTGAAGCTTTCTTT. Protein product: CASSPYRANTEAFF. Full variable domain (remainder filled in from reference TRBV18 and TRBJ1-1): NAGVMQNPRHLVRRRGQEARLRCSPMKGHSHVYWYRQLPEEGLKFMVYLQKENIIDESGMPKERFSAEFPKEGPSILRIQQVVRGDSAAYFCASSPYRANTEAFFGQGTRLTVV.

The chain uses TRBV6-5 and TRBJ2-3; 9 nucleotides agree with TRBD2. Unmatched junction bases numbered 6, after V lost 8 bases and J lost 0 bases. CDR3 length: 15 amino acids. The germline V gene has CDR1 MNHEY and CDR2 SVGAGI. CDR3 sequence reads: CASGRTSGSTDTQYF. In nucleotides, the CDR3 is TGTGCCAGCGGAAGAACTAGCGGGAGCACAGATACGCAGTATTTT.

The CDR3 is CAISTGPGEKLFF. CDR3 sequence (DNA): TGTGCCATCAGTACAGGTCCGGGGGAAAAACTGTTTTTT. This chain connects TRBV10-3 to TRBJ1-4, with TRBD1 as a possible D gene (5 bases). V was clipped by 5 bases and J by 8 bases, with 12 bases between them. Germline assignment: CDR1 ENHRY and CDR2 SYGVKD. CDR3 length: 13 amino acids.

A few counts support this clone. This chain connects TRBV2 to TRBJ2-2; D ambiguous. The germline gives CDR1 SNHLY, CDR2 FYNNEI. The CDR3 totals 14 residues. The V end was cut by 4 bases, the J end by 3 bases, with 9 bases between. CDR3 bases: TGTGCCAGCAGTGTCTTCAGAGACACCGGGGAGCTGTTTTTT. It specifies CASSVFRDTGELFF.

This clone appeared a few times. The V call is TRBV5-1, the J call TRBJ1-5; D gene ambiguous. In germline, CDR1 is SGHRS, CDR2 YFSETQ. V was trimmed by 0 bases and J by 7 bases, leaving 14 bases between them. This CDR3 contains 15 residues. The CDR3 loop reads CASSLDVGKEQPQHF. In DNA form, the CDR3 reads TGCGCCAGCAGCTTGGATGTCGGAAAAGAACAGCCCCAGCATTTT.

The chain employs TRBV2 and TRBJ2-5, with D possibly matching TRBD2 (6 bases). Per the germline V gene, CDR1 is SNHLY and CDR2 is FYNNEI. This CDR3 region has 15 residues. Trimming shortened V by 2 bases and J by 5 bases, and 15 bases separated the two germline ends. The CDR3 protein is CASSETRLAYETQYF. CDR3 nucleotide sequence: TGTGCCAGCAGTGAAACGAGGCTAGCGTACGAGACCCAGTACTTC. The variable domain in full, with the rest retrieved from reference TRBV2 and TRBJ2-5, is EPEVTQTPSHQVTQMGQEVILRCVPISNHLYFYWYRQILGQKVEFLVSFYNNEISEKSEIFDDQFSVERPDGSNFTLKIRSTKLEDSAMYFCASSETRLAYETQYFGPGTRLLVL.

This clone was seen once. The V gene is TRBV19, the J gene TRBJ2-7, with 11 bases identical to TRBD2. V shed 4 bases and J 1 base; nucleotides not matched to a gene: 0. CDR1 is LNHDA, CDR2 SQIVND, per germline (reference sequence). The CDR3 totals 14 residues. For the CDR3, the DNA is TGTGCCAGTAGTAGACTAGCGGGATCCTACGAGCAGTACTTC. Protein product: CASSRLAGSYEQYF.

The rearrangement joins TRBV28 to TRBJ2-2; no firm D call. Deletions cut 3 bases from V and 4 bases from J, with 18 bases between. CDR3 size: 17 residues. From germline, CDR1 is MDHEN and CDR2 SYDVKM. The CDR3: CASSFPPRVRTTGELFF. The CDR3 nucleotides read TGTGCCAGCAGTTTCCCACCTCGGGTTCGGACCACCGGGGAGCTGTTTTTT.

CDR3 nucleotide sequence: TGTGCCAGCAGCTTAGTGACTAGCGGGAGACCCGGGGAGCTGTTTTTT. As protein: CASSLVTSGRPGELFF. V is TRBV7-8 and J is TRBJ2-2; the match to TRBD2 covers 12 bases. V gave up 1 base and J gave up 6 bases; unmatched junction bases: 3. Germline V CDR1 and CDR2: SGHVS, FQNEAQ. The CDR3 has 16 amino acids. Together with reference TRBV7-8 and TRBJ2-2, the CDR3 gives the full variable domain: GAGVSQSPRYKVAKRGQDVALRCDPISGHVSLFWYQQALGQGPEFLTYFQNEAQLDKSGLPSDRFFAERPEGSVSTLKIQRTQQEDSAVYLCASSLVTSGRPGELFFGEGSRLTVL.

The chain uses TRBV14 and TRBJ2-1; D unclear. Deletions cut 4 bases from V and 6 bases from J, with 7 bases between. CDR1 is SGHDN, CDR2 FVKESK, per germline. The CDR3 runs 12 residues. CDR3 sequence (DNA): TGTGCCAGCAGCCGGAGCTCCAATGAGCAGTTCTTC. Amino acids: CASSRSSNEQFF.

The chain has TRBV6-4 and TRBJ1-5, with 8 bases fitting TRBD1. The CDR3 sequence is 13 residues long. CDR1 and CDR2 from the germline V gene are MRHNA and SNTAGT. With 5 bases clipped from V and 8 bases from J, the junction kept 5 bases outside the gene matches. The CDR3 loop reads CASSPGTGEPQHF. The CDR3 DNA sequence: TGTGCCAGCAGTCCCGGGACAGGTGAGCCCCAGCATTTT.